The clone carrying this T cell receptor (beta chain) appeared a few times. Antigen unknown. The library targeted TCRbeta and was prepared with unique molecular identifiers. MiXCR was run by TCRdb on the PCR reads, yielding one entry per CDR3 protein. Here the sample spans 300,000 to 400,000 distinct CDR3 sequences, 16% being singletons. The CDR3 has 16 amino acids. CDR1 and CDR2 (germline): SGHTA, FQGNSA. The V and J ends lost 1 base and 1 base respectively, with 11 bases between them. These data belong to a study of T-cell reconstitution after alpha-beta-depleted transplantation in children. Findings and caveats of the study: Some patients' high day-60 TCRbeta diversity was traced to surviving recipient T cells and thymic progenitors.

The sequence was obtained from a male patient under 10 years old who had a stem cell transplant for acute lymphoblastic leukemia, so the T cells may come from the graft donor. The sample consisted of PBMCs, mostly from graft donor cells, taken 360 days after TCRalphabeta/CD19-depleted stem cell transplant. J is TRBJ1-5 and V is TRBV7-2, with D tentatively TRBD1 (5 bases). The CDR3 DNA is TGTGCCAGCAGCTTAGTTGGGGGAGGGAGCAATCAGCCCCAGCATTTT. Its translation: CASSLVGGGSNQPQHF. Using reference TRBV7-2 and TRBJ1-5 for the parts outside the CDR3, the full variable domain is GAGVSQSPSNKVTEKGKDVELRCDPISGHTALYWYRQSLGQGLEFLIYFQGNSAPDKSGLPSDRFSAERTGGSVSTLTIQRTQQEDSAVYLCASSLVGGGSNQPQHFGDGTRLSIL.